The present T cell receptor beta chain was sequenced within a study of blood T cell repertoires in COVID-19. About the study: Specimens from acute and convalescent COVID-19 originated in the United States, Italy and Spain. From T cells, B-cell-depleted T cells, or PBMCs came the material, which was cDNA or gDNA.

The CDR3 length is 16 residues. V was pared by 7 bases and J by 9 bases, with 27 bases between. Germline values: CDR1 PRHDT, CDR2 FYEKMQ (reference sequence). TCRdb's table, derived via immunoSEQ multiplex PCR, lists solely in-frame clones and lacks some. The sample lists about 35,000 clones, 80% to 90% seen once, with around 10% in the top ten. V usage is TRBV13 and J usage is TRBJ1-1, with D perhaps matching TRBD1 (5 bases). Material: peripheral blood. The clonotype originates from a man aged 80 or over with active COVID-19. CDR3 region: CASTLGRDGTFLKAFF. CDR3 nucleotide sequence: TGTGCCAGCACCCTCGGCCGGGACGGGACTTTTTTAAAAGCTTTCTTT.